A selection of T cell receptor beta chains follows, all from one sample in a study of cytomegalovirus exposure and HLA in healthy donors. TCRdb's table, derived via immunoSEQ multiplex PCR, lists solely in-frame clones and lacks some. The top ten clones hold approximately 1.4% of a sample with approximately 200,000 clones, less than 85% of them seen once. Sequenced: PBMCs. Every receptor here comes from a girl aged 5 to 17 in good health and CMV-seropositive. The conserved cysteine and the conserved F or W are not part of the CDR3 here. A D gene is named only where the DNA matches it firmly.

CDR3 protein	J gene	V gene	D gene
ASSYGTMKTQY	TRBJ2-5	TRBV6-6	NA
ASRQGSGNTEAF	TRBJ1-1	TRBV6-5	NA
ASSIGSTGGTEAF	TRBJ1-1	TRBV19	TRBD1
ASGGGEQY	TRBJ2-7	TRBV6-5	TRBD2
SVPDRRYGYT	TRBJ1-2	TRBV29-1	TRBD1
ASSYSGQDNEQY	TRBJ2-7	TRBV6-6	NA
ASSPTWTSLNEQF	TRBJ2-1	TRBV4-1	TRBD2
AIWGRTGKCKY	TRBJ2-7	TRBV19	TRBD1
ASSFARRDRRLLGGETQY	TRBJ2-5	TRBV27	TRBD1
ASSLGQPYEQY	TRBJ2-7	TRBV7-8	NA
ASSLVHPQGHGELF	TRBJ2-2	TRBV27	NA
ASSEAGNTEAF	TRBJ1-1	TRBV25-1	NA
ASSQMPAGFSTEAF	TRBJ1-1	TRBV4-1	NA
ASSLAQGGT	TRBJ1-2	TRBV5-6	NA
ATQDRGDTGELF	TRBJ2-2	TRBV19	TRBD1
SVEDLSLRAF	TRBJ1-1	TRBV29-1	NA
ASSLARGNTDTQY	TRBJ2-3	TRBV7-2	TRBD1
ASSKLADSSYNEQF	TRBJ2-1	TRBV2	TRBD2
ASSFGDRGDEKLF	TRBJ1-4	TRBV7-9	TRBD1
ASSQEGQRVYEQY	TRBJ2-7	TRBV4-3	TRBD1
ASSETLAGAYNEQF	TRBJ2-1	TRBV2	TRBD2
ASSLGGGNQPQH	TRBJ1-5	TRBV7-9	NA
ASTLSGRVGTEAF	TRBJ1-1	TRBV5-4	NA
ASSKGTSPDTQY	TRBJ2-3	TRBV25-1	TRBD2
ASISGVDGYT	TRBJ1-2	TRBV14	NA
ASSQTGRGNTGELF	TRBJ2-2	TRBV14	NA
ASSHSLEAGVGLNGEQY	TRBJ2-7	TRBV4-3	TRBD2
ASSLRTSAQY	TRBJ2-3	TRBV5-1	TRBD2
ASSLVGASYNEQF	TRBJ2-1	TRBV11-3	NA
ASSPRTSGGAGSTDTQY	TRBJ2-3	TRBV9	TRBD2
ASSLALYRTSGGRTDTQY	TRBJ2-3	TRBV7-2	TRBD2
ASSYGLEGVTEAF	TRBJ1-1	TRBV6-5	NA
ASTQTSGEYEQY	TRBJ2-7	TRBV6-1	TRBD2
ASSDDRGHDEQY	TRBJ2-7	TRBV25-1	TRBD1
ASSLEGTGELF	TRBJ2-2	TRBV7-6	NA
ASSQQAAGQGIPEAF	TRBJ1-1	TRBV4-2	TRBD1
ASSQRGGKSEAF	TRBJ1-1	TRBV6-6	NA
ASSSQGLPVGNYGYT	TRBJ1-2	TRBV5-1	NA
ASSSTPGLAVQF	TRBJ2-1	TRBV7-8	TRBD2
ASSVGGGRVADTQY	TRBJ2-3	TRBV2	TRBD2
ASRAPGANYGYT	TRBJ1-2	TRBV2	NA
ASSLLAEQETQY	TRBJ2-5	TRBV5-1	NA
ASSPHGEKLF	TRBJ1-4	TRBV7-9	NA
ASSASTNGNTIY	TRBJ1-3	TRBV18	NA
ASSLPPTGSSTGELF	TRBJ2-2	TRBV7-9	NA
ASSPPHNEQF	TRBJ2-1	TRBV9	NA
ASSLSGGIYNEQF	TRBJ2-1	TRBV5-4	TRBD2
ASILSGGALYEQF	TRBJ2-1	TRBV6-6	TRBD2
ASSLAGLGYGYT	TRBJ1-2	TRBV28	NA